Listed here are 19 T cell receptor beta chains from one sample, sequenced in a study of identical twins listed by TCRdb under 2016. Preparation of the library involved 5' RACE. The run used an Illumina HiSeq 2000. The public reads were quality trimmed at Q25 with fastp and then assembled into clones with MiXCR by TCRdb, keeping productive beta chains. When rows share a CDR3 protein, they turn into one entry using the most common DNA and genes. The sample records around 470,000 distinct CDR3 sequences, around 14% of which are singletons. The ten largest clones add up to approximately 0.52% of the sample. This sample was also put to use in a study of yellow fever vaccine responses in identical twins.

The sequenced material came from CD4+ T cells sorted from blood. The receptors shown here come from a woman aged 18 to 35 in good health.

This clonotype has just a few counts. This chain uses TRBV12-3 or TRBV12-4 with TRBJ2-5; maybe TRBD2 (6 bases). Between the trimmed V and J ends, which lost 4 bases and 1 base, there was a span of 10 bases. The CDR3 consists of 14 residues. The CDR3 sequence: CASSSAGPQETQYF. CDR3 bases: TGTGCCAGCAGTTCTGCGGGACCCCAAGAGACCCAGTACTTC.

This clonotype showed up just a few times. J is TRBJ2-1 and V is TRBV3-1, with a tentative D call TRBD1 (6 bases). Germline V gene lookup returns CDR1 LGHDT and CDR2 YNNKEL (reference sequence). Trimming took off 2 bases at V and 4 bases at J, with 9 bases between the two ends. The CDR3 loop spans 14 amino acids. The CDR3 sequence is CASSQRDKYNEQFF. CDR3 nucleotide sequence: TGTGCCAGCAGCCAACGGGACAAGTACAATGAGCAGTTCTTC.

This sequence joins TRBV6-2 or TRBV6-3 and TRBJ2-2, with D possibly matching TRBD2 (5 bases). Trimming stripped 2 bases from V and 0 bases from J, with 13 bases between. The germline gives CDR1 MNHEY, CDR2 SVGEGT. There are 17 residues in the CDR3. The CDR3 DNA is TGTGCCAGCAGTTACGGTGGACTTCTCGCGAACACCGGGGAGCTGTTTTTT. This codes for CASSYGGLLANTGELFF.

The rearrangement uses TRBV10-3 and TRBJ2-7; 7 nucleotides match TRBD1. The J segment lost 6 bases and the V segment lost 6 bases, leaving 8 bases of the junction unmatched. CDR1 is ENHRY and CDR2 is SYGVKD in the germline V gene. The CDR3 runs 13 residues. The DNA of the CDR3 is TGTGCCATCAGCCAACAGACAGGGCTCGAGCAGTACTTC. Amino acid sequence: CAISQQTGLEQYF.

The J gene is TRBJ2-5, the V gene TRBV20-1; D is tentatively TRBD1 or TRBD2 (6 bases each). This CDR3 is built from 14 residues. V dropped 0 bases and J dropped 4 bases, with 12 bases sitting between them. The germline V gene encodes CDR1 DFQATT and CDR2 SNEGSKA (reference sequence). CDR3 bases: TGCAGTGCTAGAGACTCACAGGGAGGAGAGACCCAGTACTTC. Protein product: CSARDSQGGETQYF.

The J gene is TRBJ2-6, the V gene TRBV9; D gene unclear. Germline loops: CDR1 SGDLS, CDR2 YYNGEE. CDR3 length: 14 amino acids. The V end was cut by 2 bases, the J end by 0 bases, with 3 bases between. The CDR3 coding sequence is TGTGCCAGCAGCGTTAACTCTGGGGCCAACGTCCTGACTTTC. Translated: CASSVNSGANVLTF. The full variable domain, in which reference TRBV9 and TRBJ2-6 provide the parts outside the CDR3, is DSGVTQTPKHLITATGQRVTLRCSPRSGDLSVYWYQQSLDQGLQFLIQYYNGEERAKGNILERFSAQQFPDLHSELNLSSLELGDSALYFCASSVNSGANVLTFGAGSRLTVL.

The chain links TRBV2 to TRBJ2-7; D not certain. Per germline, CDR1 SNHLY and CDR2 FYNNEI. The CDR3 runs 14 residues. V was clipped by 6 bases and J by 2 bases, with 14 bases between them. CDR3 coding DNA: TGTGCCAGCAGGTCGGTGGGCGGAACCTACGAGCAGTACTTC. This encodes CASRSVGGTYEQYF.

As DNA, the CDR3 is TGTGCCAGCGGAAGAGAGACCCAGTACTTC. Protein: CASGRETQYF. The chain recombines TRBV2 with TRBJ2-5; D unclear. CDR1 and CDR2 (germline): SNHLY, FYNNEI. Trimming removed 8 bases from V and 4 bases from J, with 5 bases in between. The CDR3 is made up of 10 amino acids.

Notes on this clonotype: Being one base from a much bigger clone, this may be a read error. The J gene is TRBJ2-3, the V gene TRBV6-5; the D gene could be TRBD1 or TRBD2 (5 bases each). Germline CDR1 is MNHEY and CDR2 is SVGAGI. This CDR3 has 12 residues. V was cut by 8 bases and J by 0 bases, with 6 bases left in between. The CDR3 region has the DNA TGTGCCAGCGGGGACAGCACAGATACGCAGTATTTT. Its protein product is CASGDSTDTQYF.

The chain joins TRBV6-1 to TRBJ2-7; the match to TRBD1 covers 9 bases. V dropped 6 bases and J dropped 4; count of bases not matched to a gene: 13. The CDR3 has 16 residues. Germline V gene lookup returns CDR1 MNHNS and CDR2 SASEGT. This CDR3 is CASRRRRTGDIYEQYF. In DNA, the CDR3 is TGTGCCAGCAGGCGCCGGAGGACAGGGGACATATACGAGCAGTACTTC.

The chain is built from TRBV5-1 and TRBJ2-1, with D maybe TRBD2 (6 bases). The germline V gene has CDR1 SGHRS and CDR2 YFSETQ. V gave up 3 bases and J gave up 5 bases, with 12 bases separating them. The CDR3 length is 14 residues. The CDR3: CASSWGDKHNEQFF. CDR3 DNA sequence: TGCGCCAGCAGCTGGGGGGATAAGCACAATGAGCAGTTCTTC. Variable domain in full (rest from reference TRBV5-1 and TRBJ2-1): KAGVTQTPRYLIKTRGQQVTLSCSPISGHRSVSWYQQTPGQGLQFLFEYFSETQRNKGNFPGRFSGRQFSNSRSEMNVSTLELGDSALYLCASSWGDKHNEQFFGPGTRLTVL.

This chain connects TRBV5-6 to TRBJ2-1; tentatively, D is TRBD1 (5 bases). The CDR3 is 14 amino acids. Trimming removed 7 bases at V and 3 bases at J, with 14 bases between. Germline loops: CDR1 SGHDT, CDR2 YYEEEE. The DNA of the CDR3 is TGTGCCAGCCGCAAAGGGGCAGACTACAATGAGCAGTTCTTC. Protein product: CASRKGADYNEQFF.

Only a few counts were recorded for this clonotype. The rearrangement links TRBV28 to TRBJ2-7, with D possibly matching TRBD2 (5 bases). Germline V gives CDR1 MDHEN, CDR2 SYDVKM. This CDR3 has 15 residues. The V and J ends lost 3 bases and 6 bases respectively, with 18 bases between them. CDR3 sequence: CASSFPTGSLVEQYF. In DNA, the CDR3 is TGTGCCAGCAGTTTCCCGACGGGGTCTCTCGTCGAGCAGTACTTC.

The chain employs TRBV9 and TRBJ2-1, with 9 bases identical to TRBD2. J gave up 6 bases and V 4 bases, and 8 bases lay outside the gene matches. This CDR3 contains 15 residues. Germline CDR1 and CDR2: SGDLS and YYNGEE. The CDR3 nucleotides read TGTGCCAGCAGCCTCAAACTAGCGGGCCTCAATGAGCAGTTCTTC. Translating it yields CASSLKLAGLNEQFF.

This clonotype has at least ten counts. The rearrangement links TRBV29-1 to TRBJ2-5; a possible D gene is TRBD2 (6 bases). Germline assignment: CDR1 SQVTM and CDR2 ANQGSEA. The length of the CDR3 is 13 residues. Trimming cost V 4 bases and J 7 bases, with 16 bases left between them. In DNA, the CDR3 is TGCAGCGTTGCACCGGGCTCCGGGGGGACCCAGTACTTC. Protein: CSVAPGSGGTQYF.

This clonotype occurred a few times. The chain employs TRBV12-3 or TRBV12-4 and TRBJ2-3; 7 nucleotides match TRBD1. Trimming took 5 bases from V and 6 from J; bases not matched to a gene: 11. This CDR3 region has 15 residues. The CDR3 region is CASSDPRQGRDTQYF. DNA of the CDR3: TGTGCCAGCAGTGACCCGAGACAGGGCCGCGATACGCAGTATTTT.

This clonotype was counted between two and nine times. The J gene is TRBJ2-3, the V gene TRBV7-2, with no clear D. The CDR3 has 14 amino acids. Trimming stripped 8 bases from V and 3 bases from J, with 15 bases between. The germline V gene has CDR1 SGHTA and CDR2 FQGNSA. CDR3 loop: CASGPFGPTDTQYF. CDR3 in DNA: TGTGCCAGCGGCCCGTTTGGGCCTACAGATACGCAGTATTTT.

This clonotype came up a few times. V is TRBV7-2 and J is TRBJ2-7; D ambiguous. Trimming left V 2 bases short and J 0 bases short, with 11 bases between. CDR1 is SGHTA and CDR2 is FQGNSA in the germline V gene. The CDR3 is 15 residues long. CDR3 amino acids: CASSLSVQSSYEQYF. The CDR3 DNA is TGTGCCAGCAGCTTATCGGTGCAGAGCTCCTACGAGCAGTACTTC.

Only a few counts were recorded for this clonotype. The V and J genes are TRBV29-1 and TRBJ2-7; the match to TRBD2 covers 7 bases. Losses at the gene ends were 7 bases for V and 5 bases for J; bases not matched to a gene: 14. There are 14 residues in the CDR3. The germline gives CDR1 SQVTM, CDR2 ANQGSEA. The CDR3 region has the DNA TGCAGCGCCCTAGGGGCGGGAGTGTCCCACGAGCAGTACTTC. This sequence encodes CSALGAGVSHEQYF.